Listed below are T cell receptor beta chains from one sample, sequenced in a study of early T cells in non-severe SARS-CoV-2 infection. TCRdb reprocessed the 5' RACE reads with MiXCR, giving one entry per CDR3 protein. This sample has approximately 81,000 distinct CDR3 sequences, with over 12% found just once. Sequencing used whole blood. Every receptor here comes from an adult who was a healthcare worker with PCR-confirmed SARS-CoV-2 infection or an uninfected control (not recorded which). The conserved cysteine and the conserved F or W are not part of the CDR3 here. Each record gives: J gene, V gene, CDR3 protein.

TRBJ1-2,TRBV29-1,SHETGIRGYT
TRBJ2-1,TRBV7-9,ASSPTSGRAGFSNEQF
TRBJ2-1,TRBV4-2,ASSPGTSPNEQF
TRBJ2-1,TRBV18,ASSPRTSGNNEQF
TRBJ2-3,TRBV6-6,ASSLDSTDTQY
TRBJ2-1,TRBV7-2,ASSRSGGYNEQF
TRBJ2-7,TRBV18,ASSRGVGTYEQY
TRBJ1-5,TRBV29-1,SVEETGGNQPQH
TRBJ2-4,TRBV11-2,ASSLGGELGKNIQY
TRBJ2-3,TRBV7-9,ASSFASGNTDTQY
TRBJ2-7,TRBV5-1,ASNQAPVAHEQY
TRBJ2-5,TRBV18,ASSPGQVQETQY
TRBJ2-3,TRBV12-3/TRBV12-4,ASSPPPTDPSTDTQY
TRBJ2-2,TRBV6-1,DSSVRRGAGGELF
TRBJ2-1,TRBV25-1,ASGGTSGYNEQF
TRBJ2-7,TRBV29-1,SVSDRGLSYEQY
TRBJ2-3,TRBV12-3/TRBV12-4,ASSPDWSLDTQY
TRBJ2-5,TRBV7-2,ASSPIPRVLKETQY
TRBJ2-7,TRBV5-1,ASRGEGARTYEQY
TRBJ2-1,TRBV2,ASSVPFGAHYNEQF
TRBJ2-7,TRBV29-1,SVALGQSYEQY
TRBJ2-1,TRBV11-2,ASSLGGVNEQF
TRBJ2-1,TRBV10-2,ASSEPGLNEQF
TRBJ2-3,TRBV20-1,SAMKGLLLTDTQY
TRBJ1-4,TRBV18,ASSPRDISQALF
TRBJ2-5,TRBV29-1,SVEGEGPQETQY
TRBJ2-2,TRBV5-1,ASTLRGANTGELF
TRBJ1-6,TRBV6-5,ASSILGQGYSPLH
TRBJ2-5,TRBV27,ASSPHPGRGQETQY
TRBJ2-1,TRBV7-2,ASSLFPPRPYNEQF
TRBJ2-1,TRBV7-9,ASSTSGRRHNEQF
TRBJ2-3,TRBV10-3,AISESEHRGTDTQY
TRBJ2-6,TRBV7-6,ASSVPGARGANVLT
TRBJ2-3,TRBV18,ASSPTGKKTYTDTQY
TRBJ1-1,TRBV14,ASSQAHRGAEAF
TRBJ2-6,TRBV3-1,ASSLNYGGPWGSGANVLT
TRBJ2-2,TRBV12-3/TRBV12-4,ASSGGLLTGELF
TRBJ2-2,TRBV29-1,SVAGPTGELF
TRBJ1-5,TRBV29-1,SVGEGVNQPQH
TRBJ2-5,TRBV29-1,SAELAETQY
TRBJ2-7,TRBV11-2,ASSFGGGRSYEQY
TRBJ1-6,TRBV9,ASAAEDRYNSPLH
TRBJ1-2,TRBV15,ATSRVGQGDGYT
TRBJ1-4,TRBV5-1,ASSSSATNEKLF
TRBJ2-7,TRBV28,ASLQGLPYEQY